This TCR beta chain is from a study of metastatic and nonmetastatic thyroid tumors. Study-level background: Across blood and tumor or nodule tissue, repertoires from malignant and benign thyroid patients were compared with one another. Study-level results: Significantly greater TCR beta diversity was reportedly found in malignant thyroid tumors than in benign nodules (in blood and tumor).

Patients had received no treatment of any kind before thyroid surgery. This clone is deemed medium-sized. The antigen is undetermined. TCRdb re-called the PCR reads via MiXCR. The sample holds about 16,000 clones, about 32% seen once. V lost 3 bases and J 6 bases, leaving 19 bases between the germline ends. There are 15 residues in the CDR3. CDR1 and CDR2 from the germline V gene are SGHRS and YFSETQ. The clonotype was recovered from a female donor with papillary thyroid cancer or a benign thyroid nodule (not recorded which). Some clones in this sample may be carry-over from other donors' samples. Sequenced: tumor tissue. V gene TRBV5-1 combines with J gene TRBJ2-7; D is possibly TRBD2 (5 bases). CDR3 loop: CASSSTVEGEGEQYF. For the CDR3, the DNA is TGCGCCAGCAGCTCAACGGTTGAGGGAGAGGGCGAGCAGTACTTC.